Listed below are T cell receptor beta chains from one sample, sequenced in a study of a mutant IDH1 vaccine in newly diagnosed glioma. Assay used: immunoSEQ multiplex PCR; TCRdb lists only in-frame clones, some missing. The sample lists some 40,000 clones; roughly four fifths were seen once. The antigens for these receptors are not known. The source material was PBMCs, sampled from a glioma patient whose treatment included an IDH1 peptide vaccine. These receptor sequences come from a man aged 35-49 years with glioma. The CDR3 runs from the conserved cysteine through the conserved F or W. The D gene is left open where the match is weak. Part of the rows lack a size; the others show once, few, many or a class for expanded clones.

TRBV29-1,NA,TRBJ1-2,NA,TGCAGCGTTGCGGGACTTCGCTATGGCTACACCTTC,CSVAGLRYGYTF
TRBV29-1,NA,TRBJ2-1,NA,TGCAGCGTTGTAGGGGCGGGACCTACTTACAATGAGCAGTTCTTC,CSVVGAGPTYNEQFF
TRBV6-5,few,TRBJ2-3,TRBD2,TGTGCCAGCAGCACTAGCGGGTCGGGCACAGATACGCAGTATTTT,CASSTSGSGTDTQYF
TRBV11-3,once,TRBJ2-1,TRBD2,TGTGCCAGCAGCACGGGACTAGCGGGGTCCAATGAGCAGTTCTTC,CASSTGLAGSNEQFF
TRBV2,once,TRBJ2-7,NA,TGTGCCAGCAGTGAGTGGGGCTCCCTTGGGCAGTACTTC,CASSEWGSLGQYF
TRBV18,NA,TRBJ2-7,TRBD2,TGTGCCAGCTCACCTTCTAGCGGGAGCTCCTACGAGCAGTACTTC,CASSPSSGSSYEQYF
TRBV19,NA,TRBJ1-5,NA,TGTGCCGCTGCATCAGGGTTTAGTCAGCCCCAGCATTTT,CAAASGFSQPQHF
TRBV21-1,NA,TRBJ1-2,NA,TGTGCCAGCAGACAGGGACCATATGGCTACACCTTC,CASRQGPYGYTF
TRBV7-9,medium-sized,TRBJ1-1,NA,TGTGCCAGCAGCTTAGCGGTCGTGAAGGGGGACGATGAAGCTTTCTTT,CASSLAVVKGDDEAFF
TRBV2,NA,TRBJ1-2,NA,TGTGCCAGCAGCACCGGGGGAACGGACTCATGGAGGGGCTACACCTTC,CASSTGGTDSWRGYTF
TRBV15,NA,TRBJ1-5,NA,TGTGCCACCAGCAGAGATGGGTTCAAGGGCCAGCCCCAGCATTTT,CATSRDGFKGQPQHF
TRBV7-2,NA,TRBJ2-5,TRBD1,TGTGCCAGCAGCAGGGACAGCTTGGAGACCCAGTACTTC,CASSRDSLETQYF
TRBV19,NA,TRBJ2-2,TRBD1,TGTGCCAGTAGTATTGCAGGGGGCGCCTTGTTCGGGGAGCTGTTTTTT,CASSIAGGALFGELFF
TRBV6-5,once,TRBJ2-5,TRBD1,TGTGCCAGCAGCAGGGACAGGCCAGAGACCCAGTACTTC,CASSRDRPETQYF
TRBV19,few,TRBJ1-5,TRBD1,TGTGCCAGTAGTATACAGGGGGTCCAGCATTTT,CASSIQGVQHF
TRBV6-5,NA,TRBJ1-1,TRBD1,TGTGCCAGCAGCCCGGGACAGTTGAACACTGAAGCTTTCTTT,CASSPGQLNTEAFF
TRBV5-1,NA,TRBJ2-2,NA,TGCGCCAGCAGTTCTCAAGCGAACACCGGGGAGCTGTTTTTT,CASSSQANTGELFF
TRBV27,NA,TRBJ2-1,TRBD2,TGTGCCAGCAGGAGGGGTAGCGGGCACTCCTACAATGAGCAGTTCTTC,CASRRGSGHSYNEQFF
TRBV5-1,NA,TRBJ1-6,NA,TGCGCCAGCTCCCGGGGGGAGGCGGCTTCACCCCTCCACTTT,CASSRGEAASPLHF
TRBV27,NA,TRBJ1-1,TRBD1,TGTGCCAGCAGTTCTCCGGGACAGTTGAACACTGAAGCTTTCTTT,CASSSPGQLNTEAFF
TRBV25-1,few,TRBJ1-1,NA,TGTGCCAGCAGTGACGTAGGCACTGAAGCTTTCTTT,CASSDVGTEAFF
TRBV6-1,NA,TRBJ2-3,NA,TGTGCCAGCAAGGGCGTGGTCCCTAGCACAGATACGCAGTATTTT,CASKGVVPSTDTQYF
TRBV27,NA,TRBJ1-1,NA,TGTGCCAGCAGTCCCCTCCCGGGGAAGGGCATGAACACTGAAGCTTTCTTT,CASSPLPGKGMNTEAFF
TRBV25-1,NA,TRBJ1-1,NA,TGTGCCAGCAGTGAAGGGGGGAGCGGGGCGCGGGGCACTGAAGCTTTCTTT,CASSEGGSGARGTEAFF
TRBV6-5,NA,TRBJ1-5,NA,TGTGCCAGCAGTTACAGGAGTAATCAGCCCCAGCATTTT,CASSYRSNQPQHF
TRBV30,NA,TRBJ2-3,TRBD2,TGTGCCTGGAGTGTGGGTAGCGGGAACACAGATACGCAGTATTTT,CAWSVGSGNTDTQYF
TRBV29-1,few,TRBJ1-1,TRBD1,TGCAGCGGTCGGGACAGCGGTGAAGCTTTCTTT,CSGRDSGEAFF
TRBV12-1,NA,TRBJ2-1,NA,TGTGCCAGCAGCTTTGGCGGTACTTCGATGTTCTTC,CASSFGGTSMFF
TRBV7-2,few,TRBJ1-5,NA,TGTGCCAGCAGCGCTAACGGGGGGGAACAGCCCCAGCATTTT,CASSANGGEQPQHF
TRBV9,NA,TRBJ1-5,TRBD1,TGTGCCAGCAGCGCCGGGACAGGGGTTCAGCCCCAGCATTTT,CASSAGTGVQPQHF
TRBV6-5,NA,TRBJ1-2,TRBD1,TGTGCCACCGAGACAGGGGCGGGGGGCTACACCTTC,CATETGAGGYTF
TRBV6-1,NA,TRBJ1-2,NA,TGTGCCAGCAGTGTGGGCGGAAACTATGGCTACACCTTC,CASSVGGNYGYTF
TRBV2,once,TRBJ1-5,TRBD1,TGTGCCAGCAGTCAGGGGGCGGATCAGCCCCAGCATTTT,CASSQGADQPQHF
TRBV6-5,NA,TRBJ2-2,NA,TGTGCCAGCCGCCCGGGACTCGCGAACACCGGGGAGCTGTTTTTT,CASRPGLANTGELFF